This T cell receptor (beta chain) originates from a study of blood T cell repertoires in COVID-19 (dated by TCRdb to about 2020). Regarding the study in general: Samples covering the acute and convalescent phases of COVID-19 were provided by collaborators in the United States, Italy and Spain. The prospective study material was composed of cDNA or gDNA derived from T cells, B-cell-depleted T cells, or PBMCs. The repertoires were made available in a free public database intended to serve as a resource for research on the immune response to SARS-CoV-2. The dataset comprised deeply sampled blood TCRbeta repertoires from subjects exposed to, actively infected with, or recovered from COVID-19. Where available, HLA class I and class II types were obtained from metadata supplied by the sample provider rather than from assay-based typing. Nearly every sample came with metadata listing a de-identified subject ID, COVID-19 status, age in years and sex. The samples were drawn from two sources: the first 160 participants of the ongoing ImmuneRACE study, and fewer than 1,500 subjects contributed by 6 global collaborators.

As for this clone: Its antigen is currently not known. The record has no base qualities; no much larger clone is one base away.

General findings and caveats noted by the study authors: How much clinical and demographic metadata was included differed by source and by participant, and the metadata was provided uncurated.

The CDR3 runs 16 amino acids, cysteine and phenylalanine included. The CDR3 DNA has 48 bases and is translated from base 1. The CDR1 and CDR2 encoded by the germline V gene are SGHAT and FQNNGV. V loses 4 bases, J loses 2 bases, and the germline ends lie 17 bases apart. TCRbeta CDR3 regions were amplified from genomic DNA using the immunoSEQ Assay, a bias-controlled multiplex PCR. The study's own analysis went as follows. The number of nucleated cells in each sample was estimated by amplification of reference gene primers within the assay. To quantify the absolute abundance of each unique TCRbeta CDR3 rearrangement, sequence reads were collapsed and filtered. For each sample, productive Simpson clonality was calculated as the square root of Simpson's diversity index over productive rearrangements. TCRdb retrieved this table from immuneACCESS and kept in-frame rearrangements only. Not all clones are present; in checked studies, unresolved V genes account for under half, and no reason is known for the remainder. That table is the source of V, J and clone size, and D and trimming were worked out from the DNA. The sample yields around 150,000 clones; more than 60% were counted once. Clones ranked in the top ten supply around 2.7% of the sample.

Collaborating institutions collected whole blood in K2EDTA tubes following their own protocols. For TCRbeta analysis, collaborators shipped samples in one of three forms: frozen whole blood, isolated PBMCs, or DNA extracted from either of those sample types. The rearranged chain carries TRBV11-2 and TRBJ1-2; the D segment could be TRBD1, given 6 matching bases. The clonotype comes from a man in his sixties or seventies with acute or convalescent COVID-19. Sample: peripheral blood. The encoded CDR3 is CASSSQDSIGNYGYTF. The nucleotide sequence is TGTGCCAGCAGCTCACAGGACAGCATTGGAAACTATGGCTACACCTTC.